The clone carrying this T cell receptor (beta chain) was seen only a few times. The sample comes from a study of blood T cell repertoires in COVID-19. Study context: Samples came from the United States, Italy and Spain, spanning acute and convalescent COVID-19. The analysed material was cDNA or gDNA that came from T cells, B-cell-depleted T cells, or PBMCs.

Looked up from germline, CDR1 is MDHEN and CDR2 is SYDVKM. Trimming removed 3 bases from V and 7 bases from J, with 12 bases in between. This CDR3 comprises 13 residues. Measured with immunoSEQ multiplex PCR; TCRdb has only the in-frame clones, and not every one. The data contain around 190,000 clones, 70% to 90% of them singletons. The specimen sequenced was peripheral blood. The V and J genes are TRBV28 and TRBJ1-1, with unresolved D. The receptor's source is a woman of 80 years or more with acute or convalescent COVID-19. The CDR3 here is CASSLITRGEAFF. Here the CDR3 DNA reads TGTGCCAGCAGTTTGATAACCCGGGGTGAAGCTTTCTTT. The whole variable domain, remainder taken from reference TRBV28 and TRBJ1-1, is DVKVTQSSRYLVKRTGEKVFLECVQDMDHENMFWYRQDPGLGLRLIYFSYDVKMKEKGDIPEGYSVSREKKERFSLILESASTNQTSMYLCASSLITRGEAFFGQGTRLTVV.